The 14 T cell receptor beta chains below all came from one sample that was sequenced in a study of blood T cell repertoires in COVID-19 (TCRdb year 2020). Libraries were prepared through the immunoSEQ multiplex PCR assay. Not all clones reach the TCRdb copy of this immuneACCESS table, which keeps in-frame sequences only. Checked studies attribute under half of the gap to unresolved V genes and leave the rest unexplained. Recorded for this sample are 150,000 to 200,000 clones; approximately 82% of them occurred a single time. Of the sample, around 18% falls within the top ten clones. The source material was PBMCs or T cells enriched from blood (not recorded which). The receptor source for this set is a man in his 60s who had recovered from COVID-19.

The V gene is TRBV14, the J gene TRBJ2-2; tentative D call: TRBD2 (7 bases). V lost 0 bases, J lost 2 bases, and 13 bases lay in between. Germline CDR1 and CDR2: SGHDN and FVKESK. The CDR3 covers 17 residues. CDR3 sequence: CASSQDWGGLNTGELFF. CDR3 DNA sequence: TGTGCCAGCAGCCAAGATTGGGGGGGCCTCAACACCGGGGAGCTGTTTTTT.

The genes are TRBV6-4 and TRBJ2-3, with 11 bases that match TRBD2. Germline V gene data show CDR1 as MRHNA and CDR2 as SNTAGT. CDR3 length: 15 amino acids. V was pared by 2 bases and J by 3 bases, with 1 base of the junction left unmatched. This chain's CDR3 is CASSDASGGTDTQYF. The DNA of the CDR3 is TGTGCCAGCAGTGACGCTAGCGGGGGGACAGATACGCAGTATTTT.

The J gene is TRBJ2-7, the V gene TRBV28; 10 bases fit TRBD2. There are 15 residues in the CDR3. Germline V CDR1 and CDR2: MDHEN, SYDVKM. V dropped 5 bases and J dropped 3; count of bases not matched to a gene: 7. CDR3 sequence reads: CASSKKAGGHYEQYF. CDR3 nucleotide sequence: TGTGCCAGCAGTAAGAAAGCGGGAGGGCACTACGAGCAGTACTTC.

The chain carries TRBV6-1 and TRBJ2-7; perhaps TRBD1 as D (6 bases). Germline CDR1 is MNHNS and CDR2 is SASEGT. V was trimmed by 3 bases and J by 3 bases, leaving 18 bases between them. This CDR3 comprises 16 residues. The CDR3 region is CASSDLTGLPHYEQYF. The CDR3 DNA reads as TGTGCCAGCAGTGACCTAACAGGGTTGCCTCACTACGAGCAGTACTTC.

The chain employs TRBV28 and TRBJ1-2; D is unresolved. The V gene lost 1 base and the J gene lost 0 bases, with 18 bases spanning the gap. Germline CDR1 is MDHEN and CDR2 is SYDVKM. The CDR3 totals 18 residues. The CDR3 loop reads CASSLYSTTGIANYGYTF. The CDR3 DNA reads as TGTGCCAGCAGTTTATATTCGACCACCGGGATCGCTAACTATGGCTACACCTTC.

This chain links TRBV3-1 (or the pseudogene TRBV3-2) with TRBJ2-7; D is unresolved. Trimming took 0 bases from V and 0 from J, leaving 6 bases between them. The V gene's germline CDR1 is LGHDT and CDR2 YNNKEL (reference sequence). The CDR3 totals 14 residues. DNA for the CDR3: TGTGCCAGCAGCCAAGATCGGTTCTCCTACGAGCAGTACTTC. This sequence encodes CASSQDRFSYEQYF.

This chain uses TRBV7-3 with TRBJ2-2, with D uncertain. Looked up from germline, CDR1 is SGHTA and CDR2 is FQGTGA. V lost 3 bases and J lost 1, with 6 bases in between. The CDR3 length is 14 residues. The CDR3 region is CASSFRRNTGELFF. Here the CDR3 DNA reads TGTGCCAGCAGCTTCAGGCGGAACACCGGGGAGCTGTTTTTT.

The CDR3 spells CASSLVSTGELFF. DNA for the CDR3: TGTGCCAGCAGCTTAGTTAGCACCGGGGAGCTGTTTTTT. The chain has TRBV7-6 and TRBJ2-2; D call uncertain. Trimming shortened V by 1 base and J by 4 bases, and 4 bases separated the two germline ends. The germline V gene encodes CDR1 SGHVS and CDR2 FNYEAQ. The length of the CDR3 is 13 residues.

The J gene is TRBJ1-5, the V gene TRBV18, with 7 bases identical to TRBD1. The ends lost 4 bases at V and 0 bases at J; junction bases unmatched: 6. Looked up from germline, CDR1 is KGHSH and CDR2 is LQKENI. The CDR3 is 16 amino acids. In DNA form, the CDR3 reads TGTGCCAGCTCACTTGGACAGGATCATAGCAATCAGCCCCAGCATTTT. The encoded protein is CASSLGQDHSNQPQHF.

The chain employs TRBV7-3 and TRBJ2-1; D is possibly TRBD2 (5 bases). CDR3 size: 13 residues. Trimming stripped 4 bases from V and 5 bases from J, with 9 bases between. Germline values: CDR1 SGHTA, CDR2 FQGTGA. CDR3 region: CASSSGLNNEQFF. The CDR3 bases are TGTGCCAGCAGCTCAGGACTCAACAATGAGCAGTTCTTC.

The chain is built from TRBV7-8 and TRBJ1-5; maybe TRBD1 (5 bases). The CDR3 is 14 residues long. V lost 2 bases to trimming and J lost 6 bases, with 11 bases between them. The germline gives CDR1 SGHVS, CDR2 FQNEAQ. This CDR3 reads CASSLTGGRQPQHF. The CDR3 bases are TGTGCCAGCAGCTTAACCGGGGGTCGTCAGCCCCAGCATTTT.

The J gene is TRBJ2-7, the V gene TRBV6-4, with 9 bases lining up with TRBD1. V shed 6 bases and J 2 bases; nucleotides not matched to a gene: 5. Germline assignment: CDR1 MRHNA and CDR2 SNTAGT. The CDR3 is made up of 14 amino acids. For the CDR3, the DNA is TGTGCCAGCAGGGGACAGGGATTTCCCTACGAGCAGTACTTC. Translated: CASRGQGFPYEQYF.

The chain joins TRBV5-8 to TRBJ2-5, with 7 nucleotides matching TRBD1. Per the germline V gene, CDR1 is SGHTS and CDR2 is YDEGEE. The CDR3 has 14 residues. J was trimmed by 7 bases and V by 0 bases; bases with no gene match: 6. The DNA of the CDR3 is TGTGCCAGCAGCTTGGGGCCAGGGGGAAGGACCCAGTACTTC. Protein: CASSLGPGGRTQYF.

This rearrangement joins TRBV28 to TRBJ2-1; 10 bases fit TRBD1. The CDR3 is made up of 14 amino acids. Germline V gene lookup returns CDR1 MDHEN and CDR2 SYDVKM. Losses at the gene ends were 4 bases for V and 6 bases for J; bases not matched to a gene: 3. The CDR3 region is CASSWGTGVNEQFF. DNA for the CDR3: TGTGCCAGCAGTTGGGGGACAGGGGTCAATGAGCAGTTCTTC.